Described below is a single T cell receptor (beta chain) sequence and its context. As yet, its antigen is unknown. This record comes from a study of T cells expressing NK-cell markers. Study as a whole: Each TCR beta repertoire originated in sorted T cells that were CD3+CD56+NKG2C+, CD3+CD56+NKG2C- or CD3+CD56-NKG2C+. HCMV seropositivity characterized most of the eight sequenced donors, and seronegativity one. Study conclusions and caveats: Where several donors were concerned, these clonotypes also led the CD3+CD56-NKG2C+ fraction.

Looked up from germline, CDR1 is SGHAT and CDR2 is FQNNGV. The CDR3 is 15 amino acids. 5'RACE template switching built TCR beta cDNA with unique molecular identifiers. Reanalyzing the 5' RACE reads, TCRdb keeps one entry per CDR3 protein, without DNA. Recorded here are fewer than 400,000 distinct CDR3 sequences; the top ten clones represent about 10%. The sequencing sample was made of blood T cells: a sorted CD56 or NKG2C T cell subset, CD4+ or CD8+ T cells, or bulk PBMC T cells (not recorded which). The chain has TRBV11-2 and TRBJ2-5; TCRdb outputs TRBD2, but without DNA this stays unchecked. The clonotype was recovered from a woman between 45 and 65 years old in good health. CDR3 amino acids: CASSLGGRAGETQYF.